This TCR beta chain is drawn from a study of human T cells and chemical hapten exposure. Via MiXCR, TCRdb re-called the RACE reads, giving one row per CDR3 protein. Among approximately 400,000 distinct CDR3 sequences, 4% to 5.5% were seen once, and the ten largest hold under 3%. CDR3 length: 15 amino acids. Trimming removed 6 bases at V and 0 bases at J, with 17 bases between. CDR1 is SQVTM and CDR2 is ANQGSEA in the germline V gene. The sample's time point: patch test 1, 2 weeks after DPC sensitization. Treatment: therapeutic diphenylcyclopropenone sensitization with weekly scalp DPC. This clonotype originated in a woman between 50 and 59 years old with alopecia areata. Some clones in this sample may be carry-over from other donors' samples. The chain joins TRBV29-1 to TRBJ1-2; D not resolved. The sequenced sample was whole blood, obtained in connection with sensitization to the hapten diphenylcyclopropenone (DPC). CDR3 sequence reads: CSVREEEPPNYGYTF. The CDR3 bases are TGCAGCGTCCGAGAGGAGGAGCCCCCTAACTATGGCTACACCTTC. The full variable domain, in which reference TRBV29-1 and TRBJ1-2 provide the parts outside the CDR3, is SAVISQKPSRDICQRGTSLTIQCQVDSQVTMMFWYRQQPGQSLTLIATANQGSEATYESGFVIDKFPISRPNLTFSTLTVSNMSPEDSSIYLCSVREEEPPNYGYTFGSGTRLTVV.